Shown below are 22 T cell receptor beta chains from a single sample sequenced in a study of blood T cell repertoires in COVID-19. Method: immunoSEQ multiplex PCR; TCRdb's copy keeps in-frame clones and lacks some. The sample lists about 120,000 clones; 75% to 85% were seen once. Sequencing was done on a sample of peripheral blood. These receptors were obtained from a human donor in a cohort sampled during active COVID-19.

The V call is TRBV7-2, the J call TRBJ2-3; D is perhaps TRBD1 (7 bases). The CDR3 has 15 amino acids. Trimming removed 5 bases at V and 0 bases at J, with 12 bases between. Germline CDR1 and CDR2: SGHTA and FQGNSA. CDR3 residues: CASSPAGQSTDTQYF. The DNA for the CDR3 is TGTGCCAGCAGCCCGGCGGGACAGAGCACAGATACGCAGTATTTT.

The V and J genes are TRBV6-5 and TRBJ1-1, with 9 bases matching TRBD1. V was clipped by 4 bases and J by 4 bases; unmatched bases: 4. Germline CDR1 and CDR2: MNHEY and SVGAGI. The CDR3 has 14 amino acids. CDR3 in amino acids: CASSSQGAITEAFF. In DNA, the CDR3 is TGTGCCAGCAGTTCACAGGGGGCGATCACTGAAGCTTTCTTT.

V usage is TRBV19 and J usage is TRBJ2-7; 10 bases line up with TRBD2. The ends lost 3 bases at V and 6 bases at J; junction bases unmatched: 8. Looked up from germline, CDR1 is LNHDA and CDR2 is SQIVND (reference sequence). The CDR3 extends over 15 amino acids. The CDR3 sequence is CASSMSSGSLTEQYF. The CDR3 DNA reads as TGTGCCAGTAGTATGTCTAGCGGGAGTCTTACCGAGCAGTACTTC.

This chain uses TRBV19 with TRBJ2-7; the D is unclear. The CDR3 runs 14 residues. With 3 bases removed from V and 3 bases from J, the gap between germline ends came to 12 bases. CDR1 and CDR2 (germline): LNHDA, SQIVND (reference sequence). This CDR3 is CASSIQSAFYEQYF. CDR3 DNA sequence: TGTGCCAGTAGTATTCAGTCTGCCTTCTACGAGCAGTACTTC.

V gene TRBV7-8 combines with J gene TRBJ2-7, with 8 nucleotides matching TRBD2. J lost 4 bases, V lost 1 base, and 3 bases had no gene match. The CDR3 spans 14 residues. From germline, CDR1 is SGHVS and CDR2 FQNEAQ. Here the CDR3 DNA reads TGTGCCAGCAGCTTAGGACTAGCGTCGTACGAGCAGTACTTC. Translation: CASSLGLASYEQYF.

The chain combines TRBV9 with TRBJ1-1; D is perhaps TRBD1 (5 bases). V was cut by 5 bases and J by 2 bases, with 16 bases left in between. This CDR3 is 15 amino acids long. Germline lookup yields CDR1 SGDLS and CDR2 YYNGEE. CDR3 bases: TGTGCCAGCAGTCGCGCCCCCCAGGGAAACACTGAAGCTTTCTTT. Amino acids: CASSRAPQGNTEAFF.

J is TRBJ2-5 and V is TRBV7-9, with D possibly matching TRBD1 (5 bases). The length of the CDR3 is 12 residues. V lost 6 bases and J lost 3, with 8 bases in between. The germline V gene encodes CDR1 SEHNR and CDR2 FQNEAQ (reference sequence). The CDR3 DNA is TGTGCCAGCAGTAACAGGAAAGAGACCCAGTACTTC. The encoded protein is CASSNRKETQYF. The full variable domain, completed using reference TRBV7-9 and TRBJ2-5, is DTGVSQNPRHKITKRGQNVTFRCDPISEHNRLYWYRQTLGQGPEFLTYFQNEAQLEKSRLLSDRFSAERPKGSFSTLEIQRTEQGDSAMYLCASSNRKETQYFGPGTRLLVL.

Turning to this clone: Relative to the germline gene, one junction end is altered; a read error may explain this. V gene TRBV7-8 combines with J gene TRBJ1-4, with 7 bases lining up with TRBD1. The length of the CDR3 is 17 residues. Germline V gene sequence: CDR1 SGHVS, CDR2 FQNEAQ. The CDR3 bases are TGTGCCACTTCAAGGCACCCAGGGGGGAAGGATAATAAAAAACTGTTTTTT. Protein: CATSRHPGGKDNKKLFF.

This rearrangement joins TRBV4-1 to TRBJ1-4; no firm D call. V lost 0 bases to trimming and J lost 5 bases, with 10 bases between them. The CDR3 extends over 15 amino acids. Germline CDR1 MGHRA, CDR2 YSYEKL. Written as DNA, the CDR3 is TGCGCCAGCAGCCAAGAGGGCAGCCCCAATGAAAAACTGTTTTTT. Amino acids: CASSQEGSPNEKLFF.

This rearrangement joins TRBV5-4 to TRBJ2-7, with 12 positions matching TRBD1. Germline CDR1 reads SGHNT; CDR2 reads YYREEE (reference sequence). Trimming took 0 bases from V and 6 from J; bases not matched to a gene: 4. CDR3 size: 15 residues. The CDR3 loop is CASSLVGTGGAEQYF. CDR3 in DNA: TGTGCCAGCAGCTTGGTCGGGACAGGGGGCGCCGAGCAGTACTTC.

This chain uses TRBV4-3 with TRBJ2-1; D is perhaps TRBD1 (5 bases). The CDR3 covers 15 residues. The germline CDR1 and CDR2 sequences are LGHNA and YSLEER. Trimming left V 0 bases short and J 4 bases short, with 10 bases between. CDR3 DNA sequence: TGCGCCAGCAGCCAAGATGGGGCAGGGTACAATGAGCAGTTCTTC. Translation: CASSQDGAGYNEQFF.

The rearrangement joins TRBV6-5 to TRBJ1-6; maybe TRBD1 (5 bases). V dropped 6 bases and J dropped 3 bases, with 9 bases sitting between them. The CDR3 sequence is 14 residues long. The germline V gene encodes CDR1 MNHEY and CDR2 SVGAGI. CDR3 nucleotide sequence: TGTGCCAGCAGCAGGGTCGGCTATAATTCACCCCTCCACTTT. Translation gives CASSRVGYNSPLHF.

This chain joins TRBV19 and TRBJ1-4, with 7 bases aligning to TRBD1. This CDR3 is built from 15 residues. Germline CDR1 reads LNHDA; CDR2 reads SQIVND (reference sequence). V dropped 5 bases and J dropped 4; count of bases not matched to a gene: 7. CDR3 region: CASSRRDSGNEKLFF. The CDR3 DNA is TGTGCCAGTAGTCGCCGGGACAGCGGTAATGAAAAACTGTTTTTT.

The chain combines TRBV4-3 with TRBJ2-3; D remains unclear. CDR3 size: 14 residues. Germline CDR1 LGHNA, CDR2 YSLEER. V lost 2 bases to trimming and J lost 0 bases, with 6 bases between them. The CDR3 region has the DNA TGCGCCAGCAGCCAAACTCCTAGCACAGATACGCAGTATTTT. This encodes CASSQTPSTDTQYF.

V and J are TRBV7-2 and TRBJ1-1; 8 positions match TRBD1. The CDR3 has 16 amino acids. The V gene's germline CDR1 is SGHTA and CDR2 FQGNSA. V lost 6 bases and J lost 11; bases outside the gene matches: 20. Here the CDR3 DNA reads TGTGCCAGCAGGGCCCGGGACAGGCCAAACCGCGGGACGGCTTTCTTT. This translates into CASRARDRPNRGTAFF. The variable domain in full, with the rest retrieved from reference TRBV7-2 and TRBJ1-1, is GAGVSQSPSNKVTEKGKDVELRCDPISGHTALYWYRQSLGQGLEFLIYFQGNSAPDKSGLPSDRFSAERTGGSVSTLTIQRTQQEDSAVYLCASRARDRPNRGTAFFGQGTRLTVV.

The chain uses TRBV30 and TRBJ1-2, with D perhaps matching TRBD1 (5 bases). Per germline, CDR1 GTSNPN and CDR2 SVGIG (reference sequence). The V gene lost 0 bases and the J gene lost 1 base, with 12 bases spanning the gap. The CDR3 extends over 15 amino acids. For the CDR3, the DNA is TGTGCCTGGAGTGTAGGCGGACACCGTAACTATGGCTACACCTTC. Its protein is CAWSVGGHRNYGYTF.

The chain combines TRBV11-2 with TRBJ2-1; no firm D call. The CDR3 consists of 12 residues. V was pared by 2 bases and J by 8 bases, with 7 bases between. CDR1 and CDR2 from the germline V gene are SGHAT and FQNNGV. CDR3 sequence reads: CASSLQRYEQFF. DNA of the CDR3: TGTGCCAGCAGCTTACAGCGCTATGAGCAGTTCTTC.

The rearrangement joins TRBV5-1 to TRBJ2-7, with 9 bases that match TRBD2. The germline gives CDR1 SGHRS, CDR2 YFSETQ. The V segment lost 3 bases and the J segment 7 bases; nucleotides outside the gene matches: 11. The CDR3 consists of 15 residues. The CDR3 loop reads CASSSAGGGAREQYF. CDR3 in DNA: TGCGCCAGCAGCTCTGCTGGCGGGGGGGCTCGGGAGCAGTACTTC. The complete variable domain, with remaining parts taken from reference TRBV5-1 and TRBJ2-7, reads KAGVTQTPRYLIKTRGQQVTLSCSPISGHRSVSWYQQTPGQGLQFLFEYFSETQRNKGNFPGRFSGRQFSNSRSEMNVSTLELGDSALYLCASSSAGGGAREQYFGPGTRLTVT.

The rearrangement links TRBV10-3 to TRBJ1-1; D might be TRBD1 (5 bases). V lost 7 bases, J lost 5 bases, and 14 bases lay in between. CDR3 length: 13 residues. Germline-derived CDR1 and CDR2 are ENHRY and SYGVKD. CDR3 sequence reads: CAITHATATEAFF. The CDR3 DNA sequence: TGTGCCATCACCCACGCGACAGCAACTGAAGCTTTCTTT.

This clone showed up just once. The V call is TRBV15, the J call TRBJ2-7, with a tentative D call TRBD2 (6 bases). Germline CDR1 and CDR2: LNHNV and YYDKDF (reference sequence). The CDR3 consists of 15 residues. V was cut by 8 bases and J by 4 bases, with 21 bases left in between. The CDR3 sequence: CATSLSRESLYEQYF. Here the CDR3 DNA reads TGTGCCACCTCTCTATCACGGGAGTCCCTGTACGAGCAGTACTTC. Drawing the rest from reference TRBV15 and TRBJ2-7, the complete variable domain is DAMVIQNPRYQVTQFGKPVTLSCSQTLNHNVMYWYQQKSSQAPKLLFHYYDKDFNNEADTPDNFQSRRPNTSFCFLDIRSPGLGDTAMYLCATSLSRESLYEQYFGPGTRLTVT.

This sequence joins TRBV7-8 and TRBJ1-4; D uncertain. V shed 2 bases and J shed 8 bases, with 6 bases lying between them. This CDR3 comprises 12 residues. Germline lookup yields CDR1 SGHVS and CDR2 FQNEAQ. CDR3 loop: CASSLSREKLFF. In DNA form, the CDR3 reads TGTGCCAGCAGCTTATCGCGGGAAAAACTGTTTTTT.

The CDR3 protein is CASSQSIRLVNRYNEQFF. As DNA, the CDR3 is TGTGCCAGCAGCCAAAGTATTCGACTAGTCAATCGGTACAATGAGCAGTTCTTC. The rearrangement joins TRBV14 to TRBJ2-1; tentatively, D is TRBD2 (6 bases). Trimming stripped 2 bases from V and 4 bases from J, with 21 bases between. Germline lookup yields CDR1 SGHDN and CDR2 FVKESK. CDR3 length: 18 amino acids.